The present TCR beta chain was sequenced within a study of cytomegalovirus exposure and HLA in healthy donors (dated by TCRdb to about 2017). About the investigation overall: A later analysis indicated that the roughly 120 validation repertoires were generated on the platform also employed for the 666 repertoires of the first cohort. The study was designed to test whether signatures of past pathogen exposure could be identified by cataloging public T cell receptors. A separate validation cohort of 100 to 150 different subjects was used in addition to the roughly 620-subject first cohort. The study combined high-throughput TCR immunosequencing, statistical association of individual TCRs with disease status, and machine learning to predict cytomegalovirus infection status.

Donors formed part of the validation cohort, which comprised about 120 subjects and was distinct from the first cohort of roughly 600 subjects. Including the terminal cysteine and phenylalanine, the CDR3 comprises 16 residues. Only the CDR3 DNA stays, 48 bases, in frame from base 1. Reading the germline V gene (reference sequence) gives CDR1 SGHNT and CDR2 YYREEE. The V and J ends are trimmed by 0 bases and 7 bases, leaving 14 bases between them. Overall study results and their limits: While some public TCRs were present in many individuals, most TCR sequences turned up only very rarely across donors. The validation cohort had no HLA typing available for a later analysis, so co-occurrence within that cohort was assessed over all 120 or so repertoires. According to the authors, the approach could potentially be generalized to other disease states and immunological phenotypes. In both the original and validation cohorts, the classifier was reported to diagnose cytomegalovirus status with high specificity and sensitivity. In vitro tests confirmed that three of the cytomegalovirus-associated TCR beta chains recognize cytomegalovirus antigens. A later analysis found that TCRs clustered in the first cohort also tended to co-occur in the approximately 120 validation repertoires, with more than 90% of cluster scores above 0. The study listed 164 TCR beta chains as associated with cytomegalovirus.

Libraries were built with the immunoSEQ multiplex PCR assay. Per the original workflow: A statistical classification framework was built to diagnose cytomegalovirus status from the catalog of TCR beta chain sequences. The clones in this table, taken by TCRdb from immuneACCESS, are in-frame only. Not every clone is retained; where verified, under half of the shortfall comes from an unresolved V gene, and the cause of the rest is unknown. That table gives V, J and clone size, and the DNA gave D and trimming. The sample yields fewer than 150,000 clones; 88% were counted once. Approximately 8% of the sample lies in the top ten. Comment on this clone: Its specific antigen is unknown. Base-call qualities are not available, and no considerably larger clone is one nucleotide away.

Sequences were obtained from PBMCs. The source of this sequence is a woman between 18 and 30 years old in good health and CMV-seropositive. Recombination joined TRBV5-4 with TRBJ1-6; a weak D assignment points to TRBD1 (5 bases agree). The DNA is as follows: TGTGCCAGCAGCTTGGGACAGCCTTCTCTCAATTCACCCCTCCACTTT. Its translation is CASSLGQPSLNSPLHF.